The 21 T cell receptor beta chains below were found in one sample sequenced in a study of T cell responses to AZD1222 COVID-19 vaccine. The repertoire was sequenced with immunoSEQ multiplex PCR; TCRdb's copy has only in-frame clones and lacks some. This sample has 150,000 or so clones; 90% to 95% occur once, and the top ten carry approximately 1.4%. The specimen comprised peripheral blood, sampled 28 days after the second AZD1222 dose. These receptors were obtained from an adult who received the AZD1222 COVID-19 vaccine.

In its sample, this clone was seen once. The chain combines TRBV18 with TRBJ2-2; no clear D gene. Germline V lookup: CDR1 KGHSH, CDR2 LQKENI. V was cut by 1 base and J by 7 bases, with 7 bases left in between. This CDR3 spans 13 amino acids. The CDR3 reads CASSPLGNGELFF. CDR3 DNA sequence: TGTGCCAGCTCACCACTGGGTAACGGGGAGCTGTTTTTT. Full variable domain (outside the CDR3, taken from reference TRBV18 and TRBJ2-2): NAGVMQNPRHLVRRRGQEARLRCSPMKGHSHVYWYRQLPEEGLKFMVYLQKENIIDESGMPKERFSAEFPKEGPSILRIQQVVRGDSAAYFCASSPLGNGELFFGEGSRLTVL.

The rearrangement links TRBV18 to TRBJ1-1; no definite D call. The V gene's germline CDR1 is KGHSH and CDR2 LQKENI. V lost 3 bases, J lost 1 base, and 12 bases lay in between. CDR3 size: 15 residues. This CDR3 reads CASSPPPLGNTEAFF. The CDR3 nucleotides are TGTGCCAGCTCACCCCCACCGTTGGGGAACACTGAAGCTTTCTTT.

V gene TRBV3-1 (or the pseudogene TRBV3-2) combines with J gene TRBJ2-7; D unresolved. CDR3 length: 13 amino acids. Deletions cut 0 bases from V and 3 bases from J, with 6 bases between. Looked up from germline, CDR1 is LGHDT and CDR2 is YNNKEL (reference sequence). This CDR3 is CASSQDSYYEQYF. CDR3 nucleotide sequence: TGTGCCAGCAGCCAAGATAGTTACTACGAGCAGTACTTC.

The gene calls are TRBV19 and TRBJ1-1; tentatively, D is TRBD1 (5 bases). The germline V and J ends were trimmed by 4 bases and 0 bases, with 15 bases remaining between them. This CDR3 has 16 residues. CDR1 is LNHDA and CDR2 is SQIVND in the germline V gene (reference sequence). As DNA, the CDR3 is TGTGCCAGTAGTAGAGGGGTCAGTTCCATGAACACTGAAGCTTTCTTT. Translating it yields CASSRGVSSMNTEAFF.

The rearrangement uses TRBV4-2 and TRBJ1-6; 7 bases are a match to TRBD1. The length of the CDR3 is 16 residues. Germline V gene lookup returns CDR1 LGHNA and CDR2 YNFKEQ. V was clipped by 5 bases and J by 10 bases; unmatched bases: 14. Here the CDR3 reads CASSDRDSSPRSPLHF. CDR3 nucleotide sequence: TGTGCCAGCAGCGACCGGGACAGTAGCCCAAGGTCACCCCTCCACTTT.

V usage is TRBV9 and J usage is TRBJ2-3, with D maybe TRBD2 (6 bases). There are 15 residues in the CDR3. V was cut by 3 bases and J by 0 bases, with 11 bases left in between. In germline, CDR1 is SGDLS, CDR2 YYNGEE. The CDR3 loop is CASSASGTSTDTQYF. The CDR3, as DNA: TGTGCCAGCAGCGCGTCCGGGACTAGCACAGATACGCAGTATTTT.

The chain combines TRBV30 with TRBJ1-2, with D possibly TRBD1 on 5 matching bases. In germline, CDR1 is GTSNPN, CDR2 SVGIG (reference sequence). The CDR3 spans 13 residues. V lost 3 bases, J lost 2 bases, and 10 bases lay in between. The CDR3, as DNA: TGTGCCTGGAGGCTGACAGCAAACTATGGCTACACCTTC. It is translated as CAWRLTANYGYTF.

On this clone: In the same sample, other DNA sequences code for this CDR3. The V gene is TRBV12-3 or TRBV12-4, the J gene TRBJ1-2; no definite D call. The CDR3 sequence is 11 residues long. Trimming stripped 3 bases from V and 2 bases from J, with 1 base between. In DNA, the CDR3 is TGTGCCAGCAGTTTGAACTATGGCTACACCTTC. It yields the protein CASSLNYGYTF.

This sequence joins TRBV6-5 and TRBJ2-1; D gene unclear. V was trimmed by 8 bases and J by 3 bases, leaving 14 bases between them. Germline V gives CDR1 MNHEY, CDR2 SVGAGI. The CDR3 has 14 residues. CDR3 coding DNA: TGTGCCAGCGTAATGGAGATCGGCTACAATGAGCAGTTCTTC. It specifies CASVMEIGYNEQFF.

CDR3 bases: TGTGCCAGCAGTCCCGGTCAGCCCCAGCATTTT. The encoded protein is CASSPGQPQHF. V usage is TRBV28 and J usage is TRBJ1-5, with D unresolved. The CDR3 is 11 residues long. Germline values: CDR1 MDHEN, CDR2 SYDVKM. V shed 5 bases and J shed 6 bases, with 5 bases lying between them.

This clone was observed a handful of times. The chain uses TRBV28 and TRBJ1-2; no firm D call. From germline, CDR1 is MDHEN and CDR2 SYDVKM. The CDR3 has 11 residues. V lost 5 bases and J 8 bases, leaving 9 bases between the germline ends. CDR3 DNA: TGTGCCAGCAGTCGGACTCTAGGCTACACCTTC. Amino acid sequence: CASSRTLGYTF.

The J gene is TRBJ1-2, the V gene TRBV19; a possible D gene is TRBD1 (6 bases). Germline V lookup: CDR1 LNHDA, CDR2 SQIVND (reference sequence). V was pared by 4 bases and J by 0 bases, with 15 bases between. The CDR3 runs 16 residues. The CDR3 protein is CASSRTDSVTNYGYTF. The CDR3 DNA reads TGTGCCAGTAGTAGGACGGACAGTGTCACTAACTATGGCTACACCTTC.

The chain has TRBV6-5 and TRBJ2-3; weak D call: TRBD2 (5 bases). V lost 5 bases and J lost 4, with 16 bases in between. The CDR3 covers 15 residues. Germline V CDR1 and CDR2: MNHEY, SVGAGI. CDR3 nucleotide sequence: TGTGCCAGCAGTACGGATCCTACTAGGCCAGATACGCAGTATTTT. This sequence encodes CASSTDPTRPDTQYF.

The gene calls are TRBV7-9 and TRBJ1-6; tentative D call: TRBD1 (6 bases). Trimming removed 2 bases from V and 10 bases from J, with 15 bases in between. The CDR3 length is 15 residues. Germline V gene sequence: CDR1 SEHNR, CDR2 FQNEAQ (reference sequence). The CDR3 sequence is CASSLSPGDNSPLHF. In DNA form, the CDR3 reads TGTGCCAGCAGCTTATCACCAGGGGACAACTCACCCCTCCACTTT.

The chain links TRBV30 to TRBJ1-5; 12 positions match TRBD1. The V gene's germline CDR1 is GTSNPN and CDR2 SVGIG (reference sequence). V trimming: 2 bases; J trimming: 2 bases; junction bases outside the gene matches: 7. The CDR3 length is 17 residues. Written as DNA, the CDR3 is TGTGCCTGGAGTCCCGGGACAGGGGGCTTTCGCAATCAGCCCCAGCATTTT. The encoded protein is CAWSPGTGGFRNQPQHF.

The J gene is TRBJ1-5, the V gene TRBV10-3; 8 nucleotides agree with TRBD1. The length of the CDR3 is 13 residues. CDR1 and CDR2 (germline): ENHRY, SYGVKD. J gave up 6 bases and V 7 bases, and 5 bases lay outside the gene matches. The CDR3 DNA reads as TGTGCCATCAAGGACAGGGAAGCTCAGCCCCAGCATTTT. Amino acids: CAIKDREAQPQHF.

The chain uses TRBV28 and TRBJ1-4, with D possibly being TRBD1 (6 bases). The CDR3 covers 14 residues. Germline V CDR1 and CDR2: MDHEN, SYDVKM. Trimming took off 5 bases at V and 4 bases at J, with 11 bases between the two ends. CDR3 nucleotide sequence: TGTGCCAGCAGTAGGACAGCCTATAATGAAAAACTGTTTTTT. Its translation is CASSRTAYNEKLFF. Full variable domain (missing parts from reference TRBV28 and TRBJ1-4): DVKVTQSSRYLVKRTGEKVFLECVQDMDHENMFWYRQDPGLGLRLIYFSYDVKMKEKGDIPEGYSVSREKKERFSLILESASTNQTSMYLCASSRTAYNEKLFFGSGTQLSVL.

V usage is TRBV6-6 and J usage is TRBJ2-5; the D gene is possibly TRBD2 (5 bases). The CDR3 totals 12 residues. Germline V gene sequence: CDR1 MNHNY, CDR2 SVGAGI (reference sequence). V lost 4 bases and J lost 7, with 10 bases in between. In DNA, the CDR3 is TGTGCCAGCAGTTCGGCCCGGGGGACCCAGTACTTC. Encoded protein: CASSSARGTQYF.

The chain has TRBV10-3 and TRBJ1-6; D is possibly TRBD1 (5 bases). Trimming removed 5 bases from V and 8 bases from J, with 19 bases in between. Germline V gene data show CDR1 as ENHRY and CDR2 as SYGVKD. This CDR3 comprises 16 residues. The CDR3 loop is CAISSGAGFIDSPLHF. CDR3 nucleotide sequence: TGTGCCATCAGTTCTGGGGCGGGGTTTATCGATTCACCCCTCCACTTT.

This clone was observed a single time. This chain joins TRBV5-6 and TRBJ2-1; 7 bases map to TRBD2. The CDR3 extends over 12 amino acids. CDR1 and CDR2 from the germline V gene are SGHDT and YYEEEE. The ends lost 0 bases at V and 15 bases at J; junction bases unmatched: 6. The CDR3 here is CASSLGAGIRFF. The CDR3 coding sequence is TGTGCCAGCAGCTTGGGAGCGGGGATTAGGTTCTTC.

The CDR3 here is CASSTWTVRNEQFF. The CDR3 region has the DNA TGCGCCAGCAGCACCTGGACAGTTCGGAATGAGCAGTTCTTC. This chain connects TRBV5-1 to TRBJ2-1; TRBD1 is a possible D gene (6 bases). Trimming stripped 4 bases from V and 7 bases from J, with 15 bases between. CDR3 length equals 14 residues. Germline lookup yields CDR1 SGHRS and CDR2 YFSETQ.